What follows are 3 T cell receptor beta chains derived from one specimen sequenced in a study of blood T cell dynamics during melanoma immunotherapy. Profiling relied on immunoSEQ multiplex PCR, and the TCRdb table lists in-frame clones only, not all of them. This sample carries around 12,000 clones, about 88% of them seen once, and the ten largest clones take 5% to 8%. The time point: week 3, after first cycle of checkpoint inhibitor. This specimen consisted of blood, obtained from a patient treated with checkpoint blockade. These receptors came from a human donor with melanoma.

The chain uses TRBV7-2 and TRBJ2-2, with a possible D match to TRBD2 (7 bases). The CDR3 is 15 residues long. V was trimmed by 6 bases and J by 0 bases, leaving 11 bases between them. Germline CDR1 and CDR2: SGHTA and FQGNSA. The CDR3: CASRSGGPNTGELFF. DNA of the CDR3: TGTGCCAGCAGGTCCGGGGGGCCGAACACCGGGGAGCTGTTTTTT.

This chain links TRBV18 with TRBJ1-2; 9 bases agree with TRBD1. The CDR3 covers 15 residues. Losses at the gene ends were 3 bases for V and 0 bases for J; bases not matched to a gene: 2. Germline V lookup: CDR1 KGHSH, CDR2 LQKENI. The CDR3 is CASSPGTGPNYGYTF. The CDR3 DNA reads TGTGCCAGCTCACCCGGGACAGGGCCTAACTATGGCTACACCTTC.

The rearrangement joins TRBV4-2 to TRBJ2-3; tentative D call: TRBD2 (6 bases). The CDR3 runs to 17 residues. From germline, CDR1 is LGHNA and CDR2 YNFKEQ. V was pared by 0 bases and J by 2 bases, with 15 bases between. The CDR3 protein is CASSQEMGRGHTDTQYF. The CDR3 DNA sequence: TGTGCCAGCAGCCAAGAAATGGGGCGGGGTCACACAGATACGCAGTATTTT.